This TCR beta chain was sequenced in a study of human T cells and chemical hapten exposure. Study conclusions and caveats: In comparison with controls, expanded TCRs gave rise to a significantly larger number of large CDR3 similarity clusters. Donors, who had alopecia, may show an immune response that differs from healthy people's.

Germline V gene lookup returns CDR1 LGHNA and CDR2 YNFKEQ. Trimming shortened V by 0 bases and J by 8 bases, and 13 bases separated the two germline ends. The CDR3 covers 14 residues. This clonotype was seen ten or more times. Its antigen remains unidentified. Sample time point: patch test 2, 6 weeks after DPC sensitization. Treatment defined: therapeutic diphenylcyclopropenone sensitization with weekly scalp DPC. What the library attached to individual cDNA molecules were unique molecular identifiers. TCRdb fed the RACE reads into MiXCR, producing one record per CDR3 protein. The sample gives roughly 52,000 distinct CDR3 sequences, just under 10% of which show up once; 1.5% to 2% is in the top ten.

The TCR originated in a woman aged 45-60 years with alopecia areata. Some clones in this sample may be carry-over from other donors' samples. The rearrangement links TRBV4-2 to TRBJ2-5; D uncertain. This sample comprised whole blood, obtained in connection with sensitization to the hapten diphenylcyclopropenone (DPC). CDR3 in DNA: TGTGCCAGCAGCCAAGATTTAGGCCAGCGAACCCAGTACTTC. Translation: CASSQDLGQRTQYF.